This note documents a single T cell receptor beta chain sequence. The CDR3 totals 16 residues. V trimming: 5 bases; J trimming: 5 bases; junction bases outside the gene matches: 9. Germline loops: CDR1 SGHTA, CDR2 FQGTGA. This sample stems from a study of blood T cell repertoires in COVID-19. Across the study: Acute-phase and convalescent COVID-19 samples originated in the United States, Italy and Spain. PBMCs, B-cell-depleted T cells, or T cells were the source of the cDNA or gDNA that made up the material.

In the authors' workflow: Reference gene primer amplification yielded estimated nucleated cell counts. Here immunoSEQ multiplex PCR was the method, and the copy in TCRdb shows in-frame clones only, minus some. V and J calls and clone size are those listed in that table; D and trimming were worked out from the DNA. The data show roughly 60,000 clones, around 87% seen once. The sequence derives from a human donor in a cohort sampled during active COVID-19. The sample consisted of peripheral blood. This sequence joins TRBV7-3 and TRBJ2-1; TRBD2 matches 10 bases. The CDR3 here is CASSPAAGGRNNEQFF. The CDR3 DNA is TGTGCCAGCAGCCCGGCAGCGGGGGGGAGAAACAATGAGCAGTTCTTC.